Listed below are T cell receptor beta chains from one sample, sequenced in a study of sequential checkpoint blockade in melanoma. Only in-frame clones appear in the TCRdb table, and some are missing; sequencing was by immunoSEQ multiplex PCR. Found here are some 17,000 clones, roughly 80% of them singletons; the top ten hold around 11%. The sample in question was CD8+ T cells sorted from blood (inferred from file names), obtained from a patient given nivolumab and ipilimumab in sequence. Every receptor here comes from a human donor with melanoma. Each CDR3 is given with its conserved first and last residue. The D gene is left open where the match is weak. The listing skips clone size in some rows; elsewhere it reads once, few, many or a size class.

v_call	clone_size	j_call	d_call	cdr3_nt	cdr3_aa
TRBV18	-	TRBJ2-7	TRBD1	TGTGCCAGCTCACCCCCGGGACAGGGCCACGAGCAGTACTTC	CASSPPGQGHEQYF
TRBV7-6	-	TRBJ2-7	TRBD2	TGTGCCAGCAGCTTATACGGCGGGGGTCTTACCTACGAGCAGTACTTC	CASSLYGGGLTYEQYF
TRBV4-3	once	TRBJ2-1	TRBD2	TGCGCCAGCAGCCAACCCGGCCTCGGGACTACCTCTAATGAGCAGTTCTTC	CASSQPGLGTTSNEQFF
TRBV27	-	TRBJ1-2	-	TGTGCCAGCAGTTTAATATACGGAGAGGAGAACTATGGCTACACCTTC	CASSLIYGEENYGYTF
TRBV7-2	-	TRBJ2-7	-	TGTGCCAGCAGCCCCCCGGGATACGAGCAGTACTTC	CASSPPGYEQYF
TRBV4-1	-	TRBJ1-5	-	TGCGCCAGCAGCCAGCAGACAGTTTATCAGCCCCAGCATTTT	CASSQQTVYQPQHF
TRBV5-5	-	TRBJ2-7	-	TGTGCCAGCAGCTTCACAGTCGGCTCCTACGAGCAGTACTTC	CASSFTVGSYEQYF
TRBV4-1	-	TRBJ1-3	TRBD1	TGCGCCAGCAGCCCTGGGACAGCCTCTGGAAACACCATATATTTT	CASSPGTASGNTIYF
TRBV7-6	-	TRBJ1-5	-	TGTGCCAGCAGCCTGAACCCAGGGAGCAATCAGCCCCAGCATTTT	CASSLNPGSNQPQHF
TRBV5-1	-	TRBJ2-7	-	TGCGCCAGCAGCTTGGAGGACAGCCTCTACGAGCAGTACTTC	CASSLEDSLYEQYF